These 10 T cell receptor beta chains were sequenced from one sample in a study of naive and memory T cell subsets (dated 2017 in TCRdb). The library was produced with UMI-ligation and nested PCR. The sequencer was an Illumina MiSeq. To cover both TRBC1 and TRBC2, the beta constant-region primer consisted of an equimolar mix of two oligonucleotides. The public reads were run again by TCRdb, first through fastp at Q25 and then through MiXCR, and only productive beta chains were kept. Entries are consolidated by CDR3 protein sequence, retaining the most common genes and DNA. This sample has about 21,000 distinct CDR3 sequences in its table, and 11% of those were observed once. The top ten constitute 15% to 20% of the sample. Sequencing was performed on central memory CD8+ T cells from blood. The cell subset or site label, read with the paper, signifies: central memory, CD45RA- CD27+. These receptors were obtained from a human donor in good health.

This sequence joins TRBV20-1 and TRBJ2-5, with TRBD2 matching over 10 bases. Germline CDR1 reads DFQATT; CDR2 reads SNEGSKA (reference sequence). The CDR3 extends over 17 amino acids. V trimming: 4 bases; J trimming: 2 bases; junction bases outside the gene matches: 13. The CDR3: CSATNPSGRGPQETQYF. CDR3 in DNA: TGCAGTGCTACTAACCCTAGCGGGAGAGGACCTCAAGAGACCCAGTACTTC.

This clonotype was counted ten times or more. The gene calls are TRBV21-1 and TRBJ2-7; the table's D call, TRBD2, has no DNA check behind it. TRBV21-1 represents a pseudogene. The CDR3 spans 16 residues. CDR3: CASSGLAGKVQHEQYF. In nucleotides, the CDR3 is TGTGCCAGCAGCGGACTAGCGGGAAAAGTCCAACACGAGCAGTACTTC.

The chain recombines TRBV4-2 with TRBJ2-1; D could derive from TRBD1 or TRBD2 (5 bases each). Germline CDR1 and CDR2: LGHNA and YNFKEQ. This CDR3 has 14 residues. Between the trimmed V and J ends, which lost 7 bases and 10 bases, there was a span of 20 bases. The CDR3 DNA follows: TGTGCCAGCACCCCGGGACGGACGCCGCTGGAGCAGTTCTTC. Protein: CASTPGRTPLEQFF.

This clonotype was seen a few times. The V call is TRBV30, the J call TRBJ2-2, with TRBD1 matching over 7 bases. The germline V gene encodes CDR1 GTSNPN and CDR2 SVGIG (reference sequence). The CDR3 has 15 amino acids. The junction had 16 bases not matched to a gene; V was cut back by 6 bases and J by 9 bases. The CDR3 DNA follows: TGTGCCTGCCCGACCACCAACAGGGGAGAGAGGGAGCTGTTTTTT. As protein: CACPTTNRGERELFF.

This clonotype came up a few times. The rearrangement joins TRBV7-6 to TRBJ2-2, with TRBD1 as a possible D gene (6 bases). This CDR3 region has 13 residues. Trimming pared 3 bases from V and 6 bases from J, leaving 8 bases between. Looked up from germline, CDR1 is SGHVS and CDR2 is FNYEAQ. CDR3 residues: CASSFRGPGELFF. CDR3 nucleotide sequence: TGTGCCAGCAGCTTCAGGGGCCCCGGGGAGCTGTTTTTT.

This clonotype occurred many times. The rearrangement uses TRBV14 and TRBJ1-1; D is unresolved. The CDR3 has 13 amino acids. Trimming shortened V by 3 bases and J by 0 bases, and 5 bases separated the two germline ends. Per germline, CDR1 SGHDN and CDR2 FVKESK. CDR3 in DNA: TGTGCCAGCAGCCAGAGAATGAACACTGAAGCTTTCTTT. It specifies CASSQRMNTEAFF.

This clonotype was counted only a few times. V is TRBV5-1 and J is TRBJ2-7, with 7 bases matching TRBD2. Per the germline V gene, CDR1 is SGHRS and CDR2 is YFSETQ. With 4 bases clipped from V and 2 bases from J, the junction kept 12 bases outside the gene matches. CDR3 size: 16 residues. CDR3 bases: TGCGCCAGCAGCCCGATACTTGTACTAGCGACCTACGAGCAGTACTTC. It codes for CASSPILVLATYEQYF.

This clonotype turned up a few times. The chain links TRBV11-2 to TRBJ2-2; 7 nucleotides match TRBD1. This CDR3 has 15 amino acids. J lost 3 bases, V lost 4 bases, and 5 bases had no gene match. Germline CDR1 and CDR2: SGHAT and FQNNGV. CDR3 sequence reads: CASSSPGTDTGELFF. CDR3 nucleotide sequence: TGTGCCAGCAGCTCACCCGGGACAGACACCGGGGAGCTGTTTTTT.

This clonotype was recorded a few times. This chain links TRBV28 with TRBJ2-5; perhaps D is TRBD1 or TRBD2 (6 bases each). The CDR3 spans 13 residues. Per the germline V gene, CDR1 is MDHEN and CDR2 is SYDVKM. The ends were cut back, 6 bases at V and 6 bases at J, with 14 bases in the middle. CDR3 in DNA: TGTGCCAGCAGGGGGGCTAGCGTGCAGACCCAGTACTTC. This gives the protein CASRGASVQTQYF.

This clonotype was detected many times. A much larger clone lies a single base off, so this may be a read error. The chain combines TRBV28 with TRBJ2-1; D is undetermined. Germline V gene lookup returns CDR1 MDHEN and CDR2 SYDVKM. V lost 9 bases and J lost 4, with 10 bases in between. There are 12 residues in the CDR3. CDR3 region: CASNPRYNEQFF. The CDR3 coding sequence is TGTGCCAGTAATCCCCGGTACAATGAGCAGTTCTTC.